Following are 18 T cell receptor beta chains from one sample sequenced in a study of identical twins. TCRdb reprocessed the 5' RACE reads with MiXCR, giving one entry per CDR3 protein. The sample lists about 700,000 distinct CDR3 sequences; 5.5% to 6.5% were seen once. Sequences were obtained from naive T cells sorted from blood. The source of these receptors is a man between 18 and 35 years old in good health.

This clonotype was seen a handful of times. The chain has TRBV11-2 and TRBJ1-1; D might be TRBD1 (6 bases). Trimming pared 2 bases from V and 1 base from J, leaving 20 bases between. The CDR3 extends over 18 amino acids. The germline CDR1 and CDR2 sequences are SGHAT and FQNNGV. As DNA, the CDR3 is TGTGCCAGCAGCTTATTGGTTAGGGGGGCGTTAAGGAACACTGAAGCTTTCTTT. Residues: CASSLLVRGALRNTEAFF.

The sample holds many counts of this clonotype. This chain connects TRBV9 to TRBJ1-1, with unresolved D. Trimming left V 3 bases short and J 0 bases short, with 9 bases between. The CDR3 is 14 amino acids. Germline CDR1 SGDLS, CDR2 YYNGEE. The DNA of the CDR3 is TGTGCCAGCAGCGAGAGGGTAATGAACACTGAAGCTTTCTTT. As protein: CASSERVMNTEAFF.

Ten or more counts support this clonotype. V and J are TRBV9 and TRBJ1-3, with D unresolved. The CDR3 totals 17 residues. Trimming removed 4 bases at V and 2 bases at J, with 19 bases between. Germline CDR1 SGDLS, CDR2 YYNGEE. The DNA for the CDR3 is TGTGCCAGCAGCAAATTACCCCCGGACGGGACTGGAAACACCATATATTTT. Its protein is CASSKLPPDGTGNTIYF.

About this clonotype itself: This may be a read error, as it is one base from a much larger clone. The CDR3 DNA reads as TGCAGCGCTGCTATTCGACGGGGAACCCACGAGCAGTACTTC. It is translated as CSAAIRRGTHEQYF. The chain uses TRBV29-1 and TRBJ2-7, with D possibly matching TRBD2 (5 bases). CDR1 is SQVTM, CDR2 ANQGSEA, per germline. The CDR3 runs to 14 residues. Trimming took off 7 bases at V and 5 bases at J, with 21 bases between the two ends.

This clonotype has at least ten counts. This chain connects TRBV7-2 to TRBJ2-1, with D perhaps TRBD2 (7 bases). Trimming stripped 1 base from V and 2 bases from J, with 12 bases between. CDR3 length: 16 amino acids. Germline V lookup: CDR1 SGHTA, CDR2 FQGNSA. This CDR3 reads CASSLVGGLPYNEQFF. The CDR3 DNA reads TGTGCCAGCAGCTTAGTGGGGGGGCTACCCTACAATGAGCAGTTCTTC.

V is TRBV5-6 and J is TRBJ2-7; D unclear. The CDR3 is made up of 13 amino acids. Trimming shortened V by 4 bases and J by 6 bases, and 14 bases separated the two germline ends. Germline CDR1 is SGHDT and CDR2 is YYEEEE. CDR3 loop: CASSPAGFGEQYV. CDR3 coding DNA: TGTGCCAGCAGCCCTGCCGGGTTCGGCGAGCAGTACGTC.

This clonotype appeared a few times. This chain links TRBV5-1 with TRBJ2-5; D unclear. The ends were cut back, 5 bases at V and 2 bases at J, with 10 bases in the middle. The CDR3 runs to 13 residues. Germline CDR1 reads SGHRS; CDR2 reads YFSETQ. CDR3 sequence reads: CASRRAFQETQYF. The CDR3 DNA is TGCGCCAGCAGAAGGGCCTTTCAAGAGACCCAGTACTTC.

This clonotype has ten or more counts. This chain links TRBV12-3 or TRBV12-4 with TRBJ2-3; 9 positions agree with TRBD1. Trimming cost V 6 bases and J 4 bases; bases outside gene matches: 5. This CDR3 spans 14 amino acids. In nucleotides, the CDR3 is TGTGCCAGCAGGGGCCGACAGGGGGCAGATACGCAGTATTTT. Encoded protein: CASRGRQGADTQYF.

The V call is TRBV4-2, the J call TRBJ2-7, with unresolved D. This CDR3 contains 15 residues. The germline CDR1 and CDR2 sequences are LGHNA and YNFKEQ. The V and J ends lost 1 base and 0 bases respectively, with 10 bases between them. This CDR3 is CASSQASDTSYEQYF. The CDR3 DNA is TGTGCCAGCAGCCAAGCATCCGACACCTCCTACGAGCAGTACTTC.

V and J are TRBV11-2 and TRBJ2-2; weak D call: TRBD1 (6 bases). Germline CDR1 reads SGHAT; CDR2 reads FQNNGV. Trimming took 7 bases from V and 5 from J, leaving 11 bases between them. The CDR3 extends over 13 amino acids. The CDR3 coding sequence is TGTGCCAGCATCATTAGGGGGACCGGGGAGCTGTTTTTT. It encodes CASIIRGTGELFF.

This clonotype appeared many times. CDR3 in DNA: TGTGCCAGCAGTTTAAAAGGAGCTGGAGAAGCTTTCTTT. Translation: CASSLKGAGEAFF. The rearrangement uses TRBV12-3 or TRBV12-4 and TRBJ1-1; no reliable D call. This CDR3 contains 13 residues. V was pared by 2 bases and J by 8 bases, with 12 bases between.

This clonotype was seen at least ten times. The chain is built from TRBV29-1 and TRBJ2-3; 12 positions agree with TRBD2. V shed 7 bases and J 4 bases; nucleotides not matched to a gene: 9. The CDR3 sequence is 15 residues long. Germline loops: CDR1 SQVTM, CDR2 ANQGSEA. CDR3 DNA sequence: TGCAGCGCCCAGACTAGCGGGAGACTGGCAGATACGCAGTATTTT. Its protein product is CSAQTSGRLADTQYF.

Points on this clonotype: A much larger clone is a single base away; this may be a read error. The chain uses TRBV7-2 and TRBJ1-5; 8 bases map to TRBD1. This CDR3 spans 13 amino acids. Germline-derived CDR1 and CDR2 are SGHTA and FQGNSA. CDR3 loop: CASSTDRGQPLHF. CDR3 DNA sequence: TGTGCCAGCAGCACTGACAGGGGTCAGCCCCTGCATTTT.

There are a few counts of this clonotype. This sequence joins TRBV24-1 and TRBJ2-6, with D perhaps being TRBD1 or TRBD2 (5 bases each). V was pared by 5 bases and J by 3 bases, with 10 bases between. The CDR3 has 15 residues. The germline V gene has CDR1 KGHDR and CDR2 SFDVKD. The CDR3 sequence: CATSVGVGGANVLTF. CDR3 in DNA: TGTGCCACCAGTGTGGGGGTAGGTGGGGCCAACGTCCTGACTTTC.

The table lists this clonotype with many counts. The chain uses TRBV20-1 and TRBJ2-3; 10 bases agree with TRBD2. Germline V gene sequence: CDR1 DFQATT, CDR2 SNEGSKA (reference sequence). This CDR3 region has 15 residues. With V trimmed by 5 bases and J by 6 bases, 11 bases remained unmatched. CDR3 DNA sequence: TGCAGTGCTCCGCAGACTAGCGGGCTGGGGGATACGCAGTATTTT. Translating gives CSAPQTSGLGDTQYF.

This clonotype occurred many times. This chain uses TRBV5-1 with TRBJ2-3, with D unclear. There are 15 residues in the CDR3. From germline, CDR1 is SGHRS and CDR2 YFSETQ. Between the trimmed V and J ends, which lost 7 bases and 3 bases, there was a span of 18 bases. The CDR3 loop reads CASHQEPSITDTQYF. The CDR3 DNA is TGCGCCAGCCACCAAGAGCCAAGTATAACAGATACGCAGTATTTT.

This clonotype was seen at least ten times. CDR3 sequence (DNA): TGTGCCAGCAGCTTAGTACGGCAGGCACAAGAGACCCAGTACTTC. Translation: CASSLVRQAQETQYF. The chain is built from TRBV7-9 and TRBJ2-5; D uncertain. The CDR3 loop spans 15 amino acids. The germline V gene has CDR1 SEHNR and CDR2 FQNEAQ (reference sequence). The V and J ends lost 1 base and 2 bases respectively, with 11 bases between them.

This clonotype has ten or more counts. Here the CDR3 DNA reads TGTGCCAGCAGCGCCCCGGGACTAAAATACAATGAGCAGTTCTTC. Translating gives CASSAPGLKYNEQFF. V and J are TRBV7-3 and TRBJ2-1; 7 bases map to TRBD2. This CDR3 is 15 amino acids long. CDR1 is SGHTA and CDR2 is FQGTGA in the germline V gene. V dropped 5 bases and J dropped 4; count of bases not matched to a gene: 8.